These 25 T cell receptor beta chains were sequenced from one sample in a study of OX40 agonist ivuxolimab in advanced cancers. The assay was immunoSEQ multiplex PCR, and TCRdb's table has in-frame clones only and misses some. Counted here are about 110,000 clones, approximately 89% occurring once; the ten biggest clones make up 0.27%. Sequenced here: CD4+ or CD8+ T cells sorted from blood, sampled in a trial of the OX40 agonist ivuxolimab. These receptors originate from an adult with an advanced solid tumor such as melanoma, head and neck, liver or kidney cancer.

The chain carries TRBV5-6 and TRBJ1-5, with 7 bases aligning to TRBD1. Germline lookup yields CDR1 SGHDT and CDR2 YYEEEE. Trimming took 0 bases from V and 3 from J; bases not matched to a gene: 3. The CDR3 contains 15 residues. Here the CDR3 DNA reads TGTGCCAGCAGCTTGGGGGGACAGTTCAATCAGCCCCAGCATTTT. This translates into CASSLGGQFNQPQHF.

J is TRBJ1-5 and V is TRBV7-8; tentative D call: TRBD1 (6 bases). Germline V gene lookup returns CDR1 SGHVS and CDR2 FQNEAQ. V dropped 2 bases and J dropped 6 bases, with 17 bases sitting between them. This CDR3 is built from 16 residues. CDR3: CASSLRGRGTSQPQHF. CDR3 sequence (DNA): TGTGCCAGCAGCTTAAGGGGCAGGGGAACGAGTCAGCCCCAGCATTTT.

A note on this clone: The sample holds other DNA sequences that translate to the same CDR3. The rearrangement uses TRBV10-3 and TRBJ2-7; 7 bases map to TRBD1. The CDR3 consists of 13 residues. With 4 bases clipped from V and 2 bases from J, the junction kept 2 bases outside the gene matches. CDR1 and CDR2 from the germline V gene are ENHRY and SYGVKD. CDR3 loop: CAISGQGAYEQYF. Written as DNA, the CDR3 is TGTGCCATCAGTGGACAGGGCGCCTACGAGCAGTACTTC.

This chain's CDR3 is CAGKGGTSTDTQYF. The CDR3 region has the DNA TGTGCCGGAAAAGGCGGGACCTCAACAGATACGCAGTATTTT. This chain uses TRBV6-6 with TRBJ2-3, with D perhaps matching TRBD2 (6 bases). CDR1 and CDR2 from the germline V gene are MNHNY and SVGAGI (reference sequence). CDR3 size: 14 residues. Trimming removed 11 bases from V and 3 bases from J, with 18 bases in between.

The rearrangement links TRBV5-1 to TRBJ1-2; D ambiguous. The CDR3 contains 13 residues. From germline, CDR1 is SGHRS and CDR2 YFSETQ. V gave up 7 bases and J gave up 2 bases, with 12 bases separating them. The CDR3 loop is CASARTDNYGYTF. As DNA, the CDR3 is TGCGCCAGCGCGCGGACCGACAACTATGGCTACACCTTC. Full variable domain (remainder filled in from reference TRBV5-1 and TRBJ1-2): KAGVTQTPRYLIKTRGQQVTLSCSPISGHRSVSWYQQTPGQGLQFLFEYFSETQRNKGNFPGRFSGRQFSNSRSEMNVSTLELGDSALYLCASARTDNYGYTFGSGTRLTVV.

The chain recombines TRBV7-2 with TRBJ1-2, with D perhaps matching TRBD1 (6 bases). Germline lookup yields CDR1 SGHTA and CDR2 FQGNSA. The CDR3 extends over 14 amino acids. Trimming left V 2 bases short and J 7 bases short, with 14 bases between. The CDR3 loop reads CASSLLGGAGGYTF. CDR3 coding DNA: TGTGCCAGCAGCTTACTGGGGGGCGCAGGTGGCTACACCTTC.

The genes are TRBV30 and TRBJ1-1; D gene uncertain. Germline V lookup: CDR1 GTSNPN, CDR2 SVGIG (reference sequence). The CDR3 totals 13 residues. Trimming removed 2 bases at V and 4 bases at J, with 11 bases between. The CDR3 bases are TGTGCCTGGAGTTGGGAGGCGAGCACTGAAGCTTTCTTT. Residues: CAWSWEASTEAFF.

The chain employs TRBV9 and TRBJ1-4; D unresolved. Looked up from germline, CDR1 is SGDLS and CDR2 is YYNGEE. V lost 0 bases to trimming and J lost 8 bases, with 14 bases between them. This CDR3 is built from 15 residues. CDR3 nucleotide sequence: TGTGCCAGCAGCGTAGGTGGCGGTAGAGGGGAAAAACTGTTTTTT. Protein: CASSVGGGRGEKLFF.

This chain connects TRBV14 to TRBJ1-1; unclear D gene. This CDR3 contains 13 residues. Germline assignment: CDR1 SGHDN and CDR2 FVKESK. Trimming removed 4 bases from V and 1 base from J, with 7 bases in between. The CDR3 loop reads CASSRTENTEAFF. The DNA for the CDR3 is TGTGCCAGCAGCCGAACAGAGAACACTGAAGCTTTCTTT. The full variable domain, in which reference TRBV14 and TRBJ1-1 provide the parts outside the CDR3, is EAGVTQFPSHSVIEKGQTVTLRCDPISGHDNLYWYRRVMGKEIKFLLHFVKESKQDESGMPNNRFLAERTGGTYSTLKVQPAELEDSGVYFCASSRTENTEAFFGQGTRLTVV.

This clone was recorded once. The chain joins TRBV6-5 to TRBJ2-5, with D unresolved. Germline lookup yields CDR1 MNHEY and CDR2 SVGAGI. With 6 bases removed from V and 5 bases from J, the gap between germline ends came to 10 bases. CDR3 length: 12 residues. This CDR3 reads CASRSTRETQYF. In nucleotides, the CDR3 is TGTGCCAGCAGGTCGACTCGGGAGACCCAGTACTTC.

The chain carries TRBV28 and TRBJ2-5; no clear D gene. In germline, CDR1 is MDHEN, CDR2 SYDVKM. This CDR3 is 15 amino acids long. Between the trimmed V and J ends, which lost 6 bases and 5 bases, there was a span of 19 bases. DNA for the CDR3: TGTGCCAGCAGCCCAACCGGGTCACCTATCGAGACCCAGTACTTC. It translates to CASSPTGSPIETQYF. Supplemented by reference TRBV28 and TRBJ2-5, the full variable domain reads DVKVTQSSRYLVKRTGEKVFLECVQDMDHENMFWYRQDPGLGLRLIYFSYDVKMKEKGDIPEGYSVSREKKERFSLILESASTNQTSMYLCASSPTGSPIETQYFGPGTRLLVL.

The genes are TRBV18 and TRBJ1-1, with a tentative D call TRBD1 (6 bases). The ends were cut back, 0 bases at V and 0 bases at J, with 11 bases in the middle. From germline, CDR1 is KGHSH and CDR2 LQKENI. This CDR3 has 16 amino acids. The CDR3 spells CASSPPGTPMNTEAFF. The CDR3 nucleotides are TGTGCCAGCTCACCACCGGGGACACCCATGAACACTGAAGCTTTCTTT.

The gene calls are TRBV7-9 and TRBJ1-1; D ambiguous. Germline loops: CDR1 SEHNR, CDR2 FQNEAQ (reference sequence). With 3 bases removed from V and 0 bases from J, the gap between germline ends came to 5 bases. The CDR3 totals 13 residues. The DNA for the CDR3 is TGTGCCAGCAGCTTGACGATGAACACTGAAGCTTTCTTT. This encodes CASSLTMNTEAFF.

This chain joins TRBV19 and TRBJ2-2; 16 nucleotides match TRBD2. Germline CDR1 LNHDA, CDR2 SQIVND (reference sequence). This CDR3 spans 18 amino acids. The ends lost 3 bases at V and 4 bases at J; junction bases unmatched: 5. This CDR3 reads CASSMGLAGGLSTGELFF. The CDR3 DNA is TGTGCCAGTAGTATGGGACTAGCGGGAGGGCTTAGCACCGGGGAGCTGTTTTTT.

J is TRBJ1-3 and V is TRBV19; 7 bases match TRBD1. The CDR3 loop spans 21 amino acids. The germline CDR1 and CDR2 sequences are LNHDA and SQIVND (reference sequence). The CDR3 DNA reads TGTGTCTCATCTAGTATAATGGGAAGAAGGGGGCGTCCAGCATCTGGAAACACCATATATTTT. As protein: CVSSSIMGRRGRPASGNTIYF. Variable domain in full (rest from reference TRBV19 and TRBJ1-3): DGGITQSPKYLFRKEGQNVTLSCEQNLNHDAMYWYRQDPGQGLRLIYYSQIVNDFQKGDIAEGYSVSREKKESFPLTVTSAQKNPTAFYLCVSSSIMGRRGRPASGNTIYFGEGSWLTVV.

The rearrangement links TRBV9 to TRBJ1-1, with D hard to call. Deletions cut 0 bases from V and 6 bases from J, with 12 bases between. Germline CDR1 and CDR2: SGDLS and YYNGEE. This CDR3 region has 14 residues. CDR3 nucleotides: TGTGCCAGCAGCGTAGATGTTGTGTCAGCTGAAGCTTTCTTT. Its protein is CASSVDVVSAEAFF.

The chain carries TRBV5-1 and TRBJ2-2, with 7 positions matching TRBD1. The CDR3 has 17 residues. The trim removed 4 bases at V and 6 bases at J, leaving 15 bases unmatched. Germline V CDR1 and CDR2: SGHRS, YFSETQ. CDR3 sequence: CASSLFSGTDFAGELFF. Written as DNA, the CDR3 is TGCGCCAGCAGCCTCTTTTCCGGGACAGATTTCGCCGGGGAGCTGTTTTTT.

V gene TRBV27 combines with J gene TRBJ2-7; D assignment may be TRBD1 or TRBD2 (5 bases each). CDR3 length: 16 residues. Germline CDR1 reads MNHEY; CDR2 reads SMNVEV (reference sequence). Trimming shortened V by 5 bases and J by 0 bases, and 17 bases separated the two germline ends. CDR3 amino acids: CASSRPGTAGSYEQYF. The CDR3 coding sequence is TGTGCCAGCAGTCGCCCCGGGACGGCCGGCTCCTACGAGCAGTACTTC.

This chain connects TRBV11-2 to TRBJ2-1; maybe TRBD1 (5 bases). The V end was cut by 6 bases, the J end by 9 bases, with 15 bases between. The germline V gene encodes CDR1 SGHAT and CDR2 FQNNGV. The CDR3 is made up of 13 amino acids. The CDR3 DNA reads as TGTGCCAGCAGACTATTGGCTAGGGGTGAGCAGTTCTTC. It specifies CASRLLARGEQFF.

V and J are TRBV19 and TRBJ2-2; D is unclear. Germline V gene lookup returns CDR1 LNHDA and CDR2 SQIVND (reference sequence). Trimming took 3 bases from V and 2 from J, leaving 7 bases between them. The CDR3 contains 14 residues. CDR3 sequence (DNA): TGTGCCAGTAGTATGACCCAAAACACCGGGGAGCTGTTTTTT. Its protein is CASSMTQNTGELFF.

As DNA, the CDR3 is TGTGCCAGCACCCTCCTGGGACAGGCGGTTTACACCTTC. Its protein is CASTLLGQAVYTF. The chain combines TRBV2 with TRBJ1-2; 8 nucleotides match TRBD1. From germline, CDR1 is SNHLY and CDR2 FYNNEI. The CDR3 runs 13 residues. Trimming took 7 bases from V and 11 from J; bases not matched to a gene: 12. The complete variable domain, with remaining parts taken from reference TRBV2 and TRBJ1-2, reads EPEVTQTPSHQVTQMGQEVILRCVPISNHLYFYWYRQILGQKVEFLVSFYNNEISEKSEIFDDQFSVERPDGSNFTLKIRSTKLEDSAMYFCASTLLGQAVYTFGSGTRLTVV.

The chain couples TRBV9 to TRBJ2-7; D is possibly TRBD1 (5 bases). V was clipped by 0 bases and J by 2 bases, with 9 bases between them. The CDR3 is made up of 14 amino acids. Looked up from germline, CDR1 is SGDLS and CDR2 is YYNGEE. The CDR3 loop is CASSVETVPYEQYF. The CDR3 nucleotides read TGTGCCAGCAGCGTAGAGACAGTCCCCTACGAGCAGTACTTC.

V is TRBV10-3 and J is TRBJ2-3, with D perhaps being TRBD1 or TRBD2 (7 bases each). Germline loops: CDR1 ENHRY, CDR2 SYGVKD. This CDR3 region has 19 residues. Trimming cost V 0 bases and J 0 bases, with 19 bases left between them. The CDR3 bases are TGTGCCATCAGTGAGTCCTTCGGGGGAGGGACAGCTAGCACAGATACGCAGTATTTT. This codes for CAISESFGGGTASTDTQYF.

The V call is TRBV5-4, the J call TRBJ2-7; possibly TRBD1 for D (5 bases). The CDR3 is 16 residues long. The germline V gene has CDR1 SGHNT and CDR2 YYREEE (reference sequence). The V and J ends lost 2 bases and 7 bases respectively, with 22 bases between them. CDR3 DNA: TGTGCCAGCAGCTTAGAATTGGGTCAGGGCACGAGGGAGCAGTACTTC. Translating it yields CASSLELGQGTREQYF.

This chain joins TRBV7-8 and TRBJ2-2; TRBD2 agrees at 9 bases. Trimming cost V 5 bases and J 4 bases; bases outside gene matches: 5. The CDR3 covers 15 residues. Germline V lookup: CDR1 SGHVS, CDR2 FQNEAQ. DNA of the CDR3: TGTGCCAGCAGCGAGAGCGGGGGGACCACCGGGGAGCTGTTTTTT. Encoded protein: CASSESGGTTGELFF.